This is a list of T cell receptor beta chains from one sample in a study of T cell responses to AZD1222 COVID-19 vaccine. TCRdb's copy holds only in-frame clones and misses some; the assay was immunoSEQ multiplex PCR. This sample has fewer than 150,000 clones, with around nine tenths found just once. The source material was peripheral blood, sampled on day 0 of AZD1222 vaccination. Receptors were obtained from an adult in good health. Each CDR3 is given with its conserved first and last residue. A D gene is named only where the DNA matches it firmly. For some rows the clone size is stated as once, few or many, or as a class when expanded; others skip it.

abundance,d_gene,j_gene,v_gene,CDR3nt,CDR3aa
NA,NA,TRBJ1-1,TRBV18,TGTGCCAGCTCACTAACCAAACAGGGCCACACTGAAGCTTTCTTT,CASSLTKQGHTEAFF
NA,TRBD2,TRBJ2-1,TRBV11-3,TGTGCCAGCAGCTTAGAGGGTCTTCCTAGCGGGAGAGGGGGTGAGCAGTTCTTC,CASSLEGLPSGRGGEQFF
NA,TRBD2,TRBJ2-1,TRBV4-2,TGTGCCAGCAGCCATGATAGCGGGTCCTCCTACAATGAGCAGTTCTTC,CASSHDSGSSYNEQFF
NA,TRBD2,TRBJ2-3,TRBV4-3,TGCGCCAGCAGCCAAGCCCGGGAGGGAACAGATACGCAGTATTTT,CASSQAREGTDTQYF
NA,NA,TRBJ1-5,TRBV6-5,TGTGCCAGCAGCTCGCTGAATCAGCCCCAGCATTTT,CASSSLNQPQHF
few,NA,TRBJ2-7,TRBV29-1,TGCAGCGTTCTAACCCCCCAGAGGGGATGGTCCTACGAGCAGTACTTC,CSVLTPQRGWSYEQYF
NA,NA,TRBJ1-2,TRBV28,TGTGCCAGCTCTGGCGGGGGCGCTGGCTACACCTTC,CASSGGGAGYTF
NA,NA,TRBJ1-3,TRBV4-2,TGTGCCAGCAGCCAAGAAAAATGGGTCGGGGGGCCCGACTCTGGAAACACCATATATTTT,CASSQEKWVGGPDSGNTIYF
NA,NA,TRBJ2-3,TRBV12-3/TRBV12-4,TGTGCCAGCAGTCGCGCAGGGACCGATACGCAGTATTTT,CASSRAGTDTQYF
NA,NA,TRBJ2-5,TRBV10-3,TGTGCCATCAGTGAAACCCAGAAAGAGACCCAGTACTTC,CAISETQKETQYF
NA,NA,TRBJ1-2,TRBV13,TGTGCCAGCAGCTTAGGGCGCGAAGAATATGGCTACACCTTC,CASSLGREEYGYTF
NA,TRBD1,TRBJ2-2,TRBV11-3,TGTGCCAGCAGCCCAACCGGGACAGGGGACACCGGGGAGCTGTTTTTT,CASSPTGTGDTGELFF
NA,NA,TRBJ1-2,TRBV4-1,TGCGCCAGCAGCCAAGACCTAGGAGATTGGGGGTATGGCTACACCTTC,CASSQDLGDWGYGYTF
NA,NA,TRBJ2-5,TRBV7-7,TGTGCCAGCAGCTTAGGCGGTCCTCCGCAAGAGACCCAGTACTTC,CASSLGGPPQETQYF
NA,NA,TRBJ2-7,TRBV3-1/TRBV3-2,TGTGCCAGCAGCCTCCACTACGAGCAGTACTTC,CASSLHYEQYF
NA,NA,TRBJ2-1,TRBV7-6,TGTGCCAGCAGCTTAGCCATCCGGGACTCTTACAATGAGCAGTTCTTC,CASSLAIRDSYNEQFF
once,NA,TRBJ1-4,TRBV9,TGTGCCAGCAGCGTAGTGGGCAGCGATGAAAAACTGTTTTTT,CASSVVGSDEKLFF
NA,NA,TRBJ2-2,TRBV4-2,TGTGCCAGCAGCCAAGAGAATCAGGGCTCCGCGAACACCGGGGAGCTGTTTTTT,CASSQENQGSANTGELFF
once,TRBD1,TRBJ2-6,TRBV18,TGTGCCAGCTCTCTGGACAGGACTGGGGCCAACGTCCTGACTTTC,CASSLDRTGANVLTF
NA,TRBD2,TRBJ2-7,TRBV7-2,TGTGCCAGCAGCTTAGCCGGGACTAGCGGGTCCTACGAGCAGTACTTC,CASSLAGTSGSYEQYF
NA,NA,TRBJ2-1,TRBV7-3,TGTGCCAGCAGCTTAAGTGCGGACAATGAGCAGTTCTTC,CASSLSADNEQFF
NA,NA,TRBJ1-2,TRBV28,TGTGCCAGCAGCCTTAAGCAGCAGGGCTACACCTTC,CASSLKQQGYTF
NA,TRBD1,TRBJ1-5,TRBV6-1,TGTGCCAGCAGTGAAGCGCCTTGGGACAGGGGAGGCAATCAGCCCCAGCATTTT,CASSEAPWDRGGNQPQHF
NA,NA,TRBJ2-1,TRBV20-1,TGCAGTGCTAGTGGTGGGGACGTAACCAATGAGCAGTTCTTC,CSASGGDVTNEQFF
NA,NA,TRBJ1-1,TRBV30,TGTGCCTGGAGTGTAGCGACCGACACTGAAGCTTTCTTT,CAWSVATDTEAFF
once,NA,TRBJ1-1,TRBV9,TGTGCCAGCAGCGTAGCCCTGAACACTGAAGCTTTCTTT,CASSVALNTEAFF
few,TRBD2,TRBJ2-2,TRBV7-9,TGTGCCAGCAGCTTTGGTACTAGCGGGAACACCGGGGAGCTGTTTTTT,CASSFGTSGNTGELFF
few,NA,TRBJ2-7,TRBV9,TGTGCCAGCAGCGGCCAGGGGCCAAAATACGAGCAGTACTTC,CASSGQGPKYEQYF
NA,NA,TRBJ1-5,TRBV30,TGTGCCTGGAACAGGGAAGCACAGCCCCAGCATTTT,CAWNREAQPQHF
NA,NA,TRBJ1-2,TRBV30,TGTGCCTGGAGTGTTTTTAACCCTCTCACGTTGGGCTACACCTTC,CAWSVFNPLTLGYTF
NA,NA,TRBJ2-1,TRBV5-1,TGCGCCAGCAGCTTGGTGGAGACTAGCTCCTACAATGAGCAGTTCTTC,CASSLVETSSYNEQFF
NA,TRBD1,TRBJ2-7,TRBV7-9,TGTGCCAGCAGCTTACGGGACAGGGCCTACGAGCAGTACTTC,CASSLRDRAYEQYF
NA,TRBD1,TRBJ1-1,TRBV16,TGTGCCAGCAGCCAATTAACGACAGGGATCACTGAAGCTTTCTTT,CASSQLTTGITEAFF
NA,TRBD1,TRBJ2-1,TRBV6-1,TGTGCCAGCAGTGCCCTAACCGGGACAGGGGGACCGCGAAGGAATGAGCAGTTCTTC,CASSALTGTGGPRRNEQFF
NA,NA,TRBJ2-2,TRBV9,TGTGCCAGCAACAGGGATCCGCAAAAGAACACCGGGGAGCTGTTTTTT,CASNRDPQKNTGELFF
NA,NA,TRBJ2-3,TRBV5-1,TGCGCCAGCAGCTTAAGTGGGGGGACAGATACGCAGTATTTT,CASSLSGGTDTQYF
NA,TRBD1,TRBJ1-1,TRBV11-2,TGTGCCAGCAGGCAGGGGAGGGGGCTGGGCACTGAAGCTTTCTTT,CASRQGRGLGTEAFF
NA,NA,TRBJ2-7,TRBV30,TGTGCCTGGAGTGTTCAGTACGAGCAGTACTTC,CAWSVQYEQYF
NA,NA,TRBJ2-1,TRBV14,TGTGCCAGCAGCCAAGTTTACGTGCAGTTCTTC,CASSQVYVQFF
few,TRBD1,TRBJ1-1,TRBV10-3,TGTGCCATCAGTCATGTCGGACAGGTGGAAGGGGCTTTCTTT,CAISHVGQVEGAFF
NA,TRBD1,TRBJ2-5,TRBV2,TGTGCCACAATGCCAGGGGGCTCGGAGACCCAGTACTTC,CATMPGGSETQYF
NA,TRBD2,TRBJ2-1,TRBV3-1/TRBV3-2,TGTGCCAGCAGCCAAGAAGGTTTACGGGGTACTAGCGGGAGCTCCTACAATGAGCAGTTCTTC,CASSQEGLRGTSGSSYNEQFF
NA,NA,TRBJ1-1,TRBV27,TGTGCCAGCAGTTCCCTGGCAGCGAGGGGTCCCGAAGCTTTCTTT,CASSSLAARGPEAFF
NA,NA,TRBJ1-4,TRBV6-5,TGTGCCAGCAGTTTTGGGACGGTTGAAAAACTGTTTTTT,CASSFGTVEKLFF
NA,NA,TRBJ1-5,TRBV10-1,TGCGCCAGCGAATGGGGAAAAAATCAGCCCCAGCATTTT,CASEWGKNQPQHF
NA,NA,TRBJ1-1,TRBV19,TGTGCCAGTAGTTACCGACAGGCAACTGAAGCTTTCTTT,CASSYRQATEAFF
NA,TRBD2,TRBJ2-1,TRBV11-3,TGTGCCAGCAGCCCAACGGCACTAGCGGGAGGCTCTGAGCAGTTCTTC,CASSPTALAGGSEQFF
NA,NA,TRBJ1-2,TRBV30,TGTGCCTGGGCCATACAGGAGAACTATGGCTACACCTTC,CAWAIQENYGYTF
NA,TRBD2,TRBJ2-2,TRBV10-3,TGTGCCTCCTTAGCGGGAGGGACCGGGGAGCTGTTTTTT,CASLAGGTGELFF